A single sample is the source of the 16 T cell receptor beta chains below, sequenced in a study of CD8+CD57+ T cells in acquired aplastic anemia. TCR beta VDJ and CDR3 profiling used genomic DNA as template. Using its own MiXCR run on the reads, TCRdb lists one record per CDR3 protein. The sample holds some 150,000 distinct CDR3 sequences, less than 60% seen once. By flow cytometry, patients selected for sequencing had shown an expansion of CD8+CD57+ cells. The sample taken for sequencing was sorted CD4+, CD8+, or CD8+CD57+ T cells (not recorded which) from PBMCs. All receptors come from a human donor with aplastic anemia.

Many counts were recorded for this clonotype. V is TRBV5-5 and J is TRBJ2-7, with 12 positions matching TRBD2. The CDR3 has 14 residues. Germline lookup yields CDR1 SGHKS and CDR2 YYEKEE (reference sequence). V shed 3 bases and J 4 bases; nucleotides not matched to a gene: 2. The CDR3 loop is CASSWTSGVYEQYF. The CDR3 DNA reads as TGTGCCAGCAGCTGGACTAGCGGGGTGTACGAGCAGTACTTC.

There are many counts of this clonotype. The rearrangement joins TRBV7-9 to TRBJ1-6; perhaps TRBD1 as D (6 bases). CDR1 SEHNR and CDR2 FQNEAQ come from the germline V gene (reference sequence). The CDR3 runs to 14 residues. V was cut by 5 bases and J by 7 bases, with 12 bases left in between. The CDR3 coding sequence is TGTGCCAGCAGCAACGGACAGATAAATTCACCCCTCCACTTT. Residues: CASSNGQINSPLHF.

This clonotype has at least ten counts. The genes are TRBV12-3 or TRBV12-4 and TRBJ1-1, with D unresolved. The CDR3 runs 11 residues. V was shortened by 4 bases and J by 4 bases, with 4 bases between the two germline ends. The CDR3 loop is CASSYSTEAFF. CDR3 bases: TGTGCCAGCAGTTATAGCACTGAAGCTTTCTTT.

This clonotype turned up a few times. This may be a read error: a much more frequent sequence differs by one nucleotide. The conserved phenylalanine or tryptophan normally closing the CDR3 is absent here, so this likely arose from a read error. The chain combines TRBV5-6 with TRBJ1-5; 12 nucleotides line up with TRBD1. CDR1 and CDR2 (germline): SGHDT, YYEEEE. This CDR3 has 16 amino acids. The V gene end was trimmed by 0 bases and the J gene end by 6 bases; junction bases not matched to a gene: 4. This CDR3 reads CASSLAGTGGGQPQHL. CDR3 DNA sequence: TGTGCCAGCAGCTTGGCCGGGACAGGGGGCGGTCAGCCCCAGCATCTT.

With regard to this clonotype: Possible read error: a much larger clone is one base away. The chain carries TRBV5-8 and TRBJ2-7; D gene ambiguous. In germline, CDR1 is SGHTS, CDR2 YDEGEE. The CDR3 totals 14 residues. The CDR3 here is CVSSQSGTPYEQYF. The CDR3, as DNA: TGTGTCAGCAGCCAGAGTGGCACCCCCTACGAGCAGTACTTC.

This clonotype was counted ten times or more. This sequence joins TRBV13 and TRBJ2-1; tentatively, D is TRBD1 or TRBD2 (5 bases each). The germline CDR1 and CDR2 sequences are PRHDT and FYEKMQ (reference sequence). The V end lost 5 bases, the J end lost 9 bases, and 14 bases lay between the germline ends. This CDR3 spans 13 amino acids. CDR3 sequence: CASSPRGPGEQFF. The CDR3 DNA is TGTGCCAGCAGCCCTAGGGGACCCGGTGAGCAGTTCTTC.

Turning to this clonotype: A much larger clone differs from this one at a single base, so this may be a read error. The V call is TRBV10-3, the J call TRBJ2-7, with 7 bases identical to TRBD1. CDR1 and CDR2 (germline): ENHRY, SYGVKD. The CDR3 spans 16 residues. V lost 10 bases, J lost 2 bases, and 17 bases stayed unmatched. DNA of the CDR3: TGTGCCAGCAGCTTCCTACAGGGGATGAGCCCCTACGAGCAGTACTTC. It is translated as CASSFLQGMSPYEQYF.

The chain joins TRBV2 to TRBJ1-1; D is ambiguous. CDR1 is SNHLY, CDR2 FYNNEI, per germline. The CDR3 is 13 amino acids. V was cut by 6 bases and J by 8 bases, with 16 bases left in between. The CDR3 loop reads CASRPRGSTEAFF. The CDR3 DNA sequence: TGTGCCAGCAGGCCCCGCGGGTCCACGGAAGCTTTCTTT.

The chain joins TRBV7-9 to TRBJ1-2; D is uncertain. CDR3 length: 12 amino acids. V was clipped by 4 bases and J by 0 bases, with 3 bases between them. Germline loops: CDR1 SEHNR, CDR2 FQNEAQ (reference sequence). CDR3 protein: CASSSTNYGYTF. As DNA, the CDR3 is TGTGCCAGCAGCTCGACTAACTATGGCTACACCTTC.

As concerns this clonotype: A junction boundary mismatches the germline segment, possibly from a read error. The CDR3 spells CSATRLEVNEQLF. DNA for the CDR3: TGCAGTGCTACCAGACTAGAGGTCAATGAGCAGCTCTTC. The rearrangement links TRBV20-1 to TRBJ2-1; D perhaps matches TRBD2 (6 bases). The CDR3 has 13 amino acids. CDR1 is DFQATT and CDR2 is SNEGSKA in the germline V gene (reference sequence).

The chain joins TRBV2 to TRBJ2-7; no clear D gene. The CDR3 consists of 13 residues. Germline V gives CDR1 SNHLY, CDR2 FYNNEI. The V end was cut by 4 bases, the J end by 1 base, with 8 bases between. The CDR3 spells CASSVSISYEQYF. The CDR3 coding sequence is TGTGCCAGCAGTGTGTCCATTTCCTACGAGCAGTACTTC.

The V gene is TRBV2, the J gene TRBJ1-5; D is unresolved. V lost 3 bases and J lost 1, with 7 bases in between. CDR1 and CDR2 (germline): SNHLY, FYNNEI. This CDR3 has 14 amino acids. The CDR3 region is CASSDGVSNQPQHF. The CDR3 region has the DNA TGTGCCAGCAGTGATGGGGTGAGCAATCAGCCCCAGCATTTT. Looking up the rest from reference TRBV2 and TRBJ1-5 gives the full variable domain: EPEVTQTPSHQVTQMGQEVILRCVPISNHLYFYWYRQILGQKVEFLVSFYNNEISEKSEIFDDQFSVERPDGSNFTLKIRSTKLEDSAMYFCASSDGVSNQPQHFGDGTRLSIL.

This clonotype was observed at least ten times. The rearrangement joins TRBV6-5 to TRBJ2-7; 7 nucleotides match TRBD1. Germline V gives CDR1 MNHEY, CDR2 SVGAGI. This CDR3 is 13 amino acids long. The V and J ends lost 2 bases and 2 bases, in that order; junction bases with no gene match: 0. CDR3 sequence (DNA): TGTGCCAGCAGTTACCAGGGGGCCTACGAGCAGTACTTC. It specifies CASSYQGAYEQYF.

This clonotype has only a few counts. The germline gene is not matched at one end of the junction; a read error may be the cause. The genes are TRBV10-3 and TRBJ1-4, with D possibly being TRBD1 (5 bases). The CDR3 is 14 amino acids. The germline V gene has CDR1 ENHRY and CDR2 SYGVKD. The chain's CDR3 is CASSRTSGGEKLFF. The CDR3 DNA reads TGTGCCAGCAGTCGGACTAGCGGGGGTGAAAAACTGTTTTTT.

The rearrangement uses TRBV20-1 and TRBJ2-7; TRBD2 matches at 11 bases. V shed 6 bases, J shed 7 bases, and the junction held 11 bases outside the gene matches. Germline CDR1 is DFQATT and CDR2 is SNEGSKA (reference sequence). This CDR3 has 14 amino acids. CDR3 sequence: CSAGPGLAAGEQYF. The CDR3 bases are TGCAGTGCGGGTCCGGGACTAGCGGCGGGGGAGCAGTACTTC.

This clonotype was seen at least ten times. V is TRBV4-1 and J is TRBJ1-1; D perhaps matches TRBD1 (5 bases). This CDR3 contains 14 residues. V shed 0 bases and J shed 3 bases, with 8 bases lying between them. Germline CDR1 is MGHRA and CDR2 is YSYEKL. CDR3 nucleotides: TGCGCCAGCAGCCAAGAATCGGGGGACACTGAAGCTTTCTTT. Protein sequence: CASSQESGDTEAFF.